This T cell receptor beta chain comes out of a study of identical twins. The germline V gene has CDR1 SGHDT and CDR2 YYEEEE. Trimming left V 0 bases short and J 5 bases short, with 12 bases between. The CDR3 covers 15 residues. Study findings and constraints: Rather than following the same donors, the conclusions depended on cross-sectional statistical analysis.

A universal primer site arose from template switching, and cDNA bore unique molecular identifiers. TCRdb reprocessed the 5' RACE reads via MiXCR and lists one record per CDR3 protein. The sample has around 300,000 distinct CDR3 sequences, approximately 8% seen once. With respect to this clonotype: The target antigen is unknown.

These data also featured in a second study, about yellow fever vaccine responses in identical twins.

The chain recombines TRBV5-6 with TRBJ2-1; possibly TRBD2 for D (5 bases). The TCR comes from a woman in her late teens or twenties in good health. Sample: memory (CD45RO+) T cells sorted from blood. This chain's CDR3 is CASSLGLADHNEQFF. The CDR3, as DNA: TGTGCCAGCAGCTTGGGCCTAGCCGACCACAATGAGCAGTTCTTC.